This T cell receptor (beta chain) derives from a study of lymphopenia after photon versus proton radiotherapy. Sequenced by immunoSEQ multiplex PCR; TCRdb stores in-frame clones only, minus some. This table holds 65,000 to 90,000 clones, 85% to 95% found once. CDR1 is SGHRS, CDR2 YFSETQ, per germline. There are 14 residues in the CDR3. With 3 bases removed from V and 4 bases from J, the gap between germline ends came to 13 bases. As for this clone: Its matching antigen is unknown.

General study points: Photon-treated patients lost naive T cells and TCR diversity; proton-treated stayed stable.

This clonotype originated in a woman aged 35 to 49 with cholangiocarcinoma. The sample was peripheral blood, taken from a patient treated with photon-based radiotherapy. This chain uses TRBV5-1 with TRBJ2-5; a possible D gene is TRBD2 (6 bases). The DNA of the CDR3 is TGCGCCAGCAGCTCCTCCGGAGCGGGAGAGACCCAGTACTTC. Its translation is CASSSSGAGETQYF.